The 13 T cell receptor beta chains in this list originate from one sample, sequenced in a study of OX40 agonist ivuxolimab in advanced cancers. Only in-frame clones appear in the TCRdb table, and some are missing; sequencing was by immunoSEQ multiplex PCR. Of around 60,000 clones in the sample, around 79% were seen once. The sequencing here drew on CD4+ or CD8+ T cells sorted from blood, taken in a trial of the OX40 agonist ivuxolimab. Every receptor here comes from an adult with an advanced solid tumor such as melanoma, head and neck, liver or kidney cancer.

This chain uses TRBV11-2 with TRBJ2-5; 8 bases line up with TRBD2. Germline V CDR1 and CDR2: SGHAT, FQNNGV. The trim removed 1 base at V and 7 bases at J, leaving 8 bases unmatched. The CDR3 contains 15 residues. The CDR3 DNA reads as TGTGCCAGCAGCTTAGTTTTAGCGGCGGGGGGGACCCAGTACTTC. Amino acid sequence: CASSLVLAAGGTQYF. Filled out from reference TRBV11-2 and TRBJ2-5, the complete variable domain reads EAGVAQSPRYKIIEKRQSVAFWCNPISGHATLYWYQQILGQGPKLLIQFQNNGVVDDSQLPKDRFSAERLKGVDSTLKIQPAKLEDSAVYLCASSLVLAAGGTQYFGPGTRLLVL.

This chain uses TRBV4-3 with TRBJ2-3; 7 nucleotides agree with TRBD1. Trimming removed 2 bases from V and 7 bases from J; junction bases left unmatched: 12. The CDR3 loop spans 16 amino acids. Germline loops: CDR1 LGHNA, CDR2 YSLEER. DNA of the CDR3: TGCGCCAGCAGCCAACGACAGGGTCTTGAGGCTTATACGCAGTATTTT. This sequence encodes CASSQRQGLEAYTQYF.

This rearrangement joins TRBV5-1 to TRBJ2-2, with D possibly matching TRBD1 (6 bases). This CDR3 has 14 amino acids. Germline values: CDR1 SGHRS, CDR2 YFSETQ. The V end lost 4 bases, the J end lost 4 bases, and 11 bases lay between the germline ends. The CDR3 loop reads CASSPQGSTGELFF. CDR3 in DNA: TGCGCCAGCAGCCCCCAGGGGAGCACCGGGGAGCTGTTTTTT.

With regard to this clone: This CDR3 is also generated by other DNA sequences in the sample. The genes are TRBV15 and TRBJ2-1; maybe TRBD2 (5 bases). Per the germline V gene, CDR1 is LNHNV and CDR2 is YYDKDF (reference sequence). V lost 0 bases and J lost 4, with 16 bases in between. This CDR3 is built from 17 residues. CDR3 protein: CATSRDRPASSYNEQFF. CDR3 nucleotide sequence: TGTGCCACCAGCAGAGATCGGCCGGCTAGCTCTTACAATGAGCAGTTCTTC.

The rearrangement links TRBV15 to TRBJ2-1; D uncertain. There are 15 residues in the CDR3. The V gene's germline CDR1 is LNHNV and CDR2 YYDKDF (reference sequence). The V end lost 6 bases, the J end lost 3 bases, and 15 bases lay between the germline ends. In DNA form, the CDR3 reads TGTGCCACCAGGACCGGACCGGTGGTCTACAATGAGCAGTTCTTC. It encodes CATRTGPVVYNEQFF. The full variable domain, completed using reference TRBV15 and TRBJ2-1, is DAMVIQNPRYQVTQFGKPVTLSCSQTLNHNVMYWYQQKSSQAPKLLFHYYDKDFNNEADTPDNFQSRRPNTSFCFLDIRSPGLGDTAMYLCATRTGPVVYNEQFFGPGTRLTVL.

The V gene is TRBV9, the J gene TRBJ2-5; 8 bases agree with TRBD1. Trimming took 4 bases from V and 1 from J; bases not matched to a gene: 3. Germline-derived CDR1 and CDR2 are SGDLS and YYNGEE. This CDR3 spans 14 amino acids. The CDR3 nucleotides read TGTGCCAGCAGCTTACAGGGGGTCCAAGAGACCCAGTACTTC. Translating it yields CASSLQGVQETQYF.

DNA of the CDR3: TGCGCCAGCAGCCAAGGACAGGGTAACGAAAAACTGTTTTTT. It codes for CASSQGQGNEKLFF. The chain uses TRBV4-3 and TRBJ1-4; TRBD1 matches 7 bases. This CDR3 has 14 residues. After removal of 1 base from V and 8 bases from J, the junction contained 4 bases not matched to a gene. Germline values: CDR1 LGHNA, CDR2 YSLEER.

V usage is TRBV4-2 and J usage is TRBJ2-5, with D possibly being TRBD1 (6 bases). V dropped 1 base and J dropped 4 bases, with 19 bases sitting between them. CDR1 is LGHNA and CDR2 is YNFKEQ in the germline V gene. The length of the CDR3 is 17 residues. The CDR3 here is CASSQVTGSASGETQYF. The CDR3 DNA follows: TGTGCCAGCAGCCAAGTCACAGGGTCGGCCTCGGGAGAGACCCAGTACTTC.

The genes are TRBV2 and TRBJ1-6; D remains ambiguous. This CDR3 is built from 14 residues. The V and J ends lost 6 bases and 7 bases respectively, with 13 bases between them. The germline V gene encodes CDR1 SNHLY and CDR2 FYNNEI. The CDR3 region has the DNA TGTGCCAGCAGCGATCGACGGGGAAATTCACCCCTCCACTTT. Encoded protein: CASSDRRGNSPLHF.

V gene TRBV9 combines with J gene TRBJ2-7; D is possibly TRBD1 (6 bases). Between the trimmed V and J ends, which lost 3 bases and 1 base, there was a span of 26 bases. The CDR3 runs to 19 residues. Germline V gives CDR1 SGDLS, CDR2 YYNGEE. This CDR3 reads CASSGSRPPRQDKSYEQYF. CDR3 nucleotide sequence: TGTGCCAGCAGCGGATCCCGACCCCCCCGACAGGATAAATCCTACGAGCAGTACTTC.

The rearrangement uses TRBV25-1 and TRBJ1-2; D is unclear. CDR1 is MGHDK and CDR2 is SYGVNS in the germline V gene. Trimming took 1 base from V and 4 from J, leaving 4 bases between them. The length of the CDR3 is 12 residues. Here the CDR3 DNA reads TGTGCCAGCAGTGAATTTCCCTATGGCTACACCTTC. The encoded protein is CASSEFPYGYTF.

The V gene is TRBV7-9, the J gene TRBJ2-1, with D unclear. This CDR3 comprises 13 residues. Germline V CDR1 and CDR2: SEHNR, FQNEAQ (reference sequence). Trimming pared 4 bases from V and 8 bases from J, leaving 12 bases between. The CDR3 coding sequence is TGTGCCAGCAGCTCCGGGTCGAGCCATGAGCAGTTCTTC. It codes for CASSSGSSHEQFF.

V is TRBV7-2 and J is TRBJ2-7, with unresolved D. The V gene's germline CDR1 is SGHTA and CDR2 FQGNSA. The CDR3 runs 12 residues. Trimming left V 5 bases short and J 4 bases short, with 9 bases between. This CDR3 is CASSEVFYEQYF. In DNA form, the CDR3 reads TGTGCCAGCAGCGAAGTGTTTTACGAGCAGTACTTC.